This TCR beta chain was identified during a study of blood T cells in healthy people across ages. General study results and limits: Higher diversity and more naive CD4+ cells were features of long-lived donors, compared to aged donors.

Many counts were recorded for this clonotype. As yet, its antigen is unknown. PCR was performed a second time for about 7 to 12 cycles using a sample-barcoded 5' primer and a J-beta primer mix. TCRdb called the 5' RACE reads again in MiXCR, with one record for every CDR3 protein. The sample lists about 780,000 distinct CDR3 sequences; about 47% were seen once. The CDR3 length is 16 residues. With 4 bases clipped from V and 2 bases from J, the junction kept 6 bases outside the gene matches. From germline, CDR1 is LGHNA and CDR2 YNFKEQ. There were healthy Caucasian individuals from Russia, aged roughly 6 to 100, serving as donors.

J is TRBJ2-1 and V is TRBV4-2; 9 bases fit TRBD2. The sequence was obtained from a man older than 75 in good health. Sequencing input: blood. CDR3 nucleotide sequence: TGTGCCAGCAGCCCGATAAGCGGGAGGACCTACAATGAGCAGTTCTTC. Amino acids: CASSPISGRTYNEQFF.